This TCR beta chain was recovered during a study of CD8 T cells in Susac syndrome. The RNA, about 0.5 to 1 ug, was put through reverse transcription using random hexamers. TCRdb recomputed calls from the immunoSEQ multiplex PCR reads with MiXCR, one row per CDR3 protein. The sample lists approximately 130,000 distinct CDR3 sequences, around nine tenths occurring once. Germline lookup yields CDR1 SQVTM and CDR2 ANQGSEA. Trimming at V came to 4 bases and at J to 4 bases, leaving 9 bases not matched to a gene. This CDR3 is 14 amino acids long. The origin of this receptor is a human donor with multiple sclerosis. The rearrangement links TRBV29-1 to TRBJ1-2; 7 nucleotides agree with TRBD1. The material sequenced was CD8+ T cells from PBMCs. Written as DNA, the CDR3 is TGCAGCGTTGTAAGCGGGACAGATATCTATGGCTACACCTTC. Translation gives CSVVSGTDIYGYTF.